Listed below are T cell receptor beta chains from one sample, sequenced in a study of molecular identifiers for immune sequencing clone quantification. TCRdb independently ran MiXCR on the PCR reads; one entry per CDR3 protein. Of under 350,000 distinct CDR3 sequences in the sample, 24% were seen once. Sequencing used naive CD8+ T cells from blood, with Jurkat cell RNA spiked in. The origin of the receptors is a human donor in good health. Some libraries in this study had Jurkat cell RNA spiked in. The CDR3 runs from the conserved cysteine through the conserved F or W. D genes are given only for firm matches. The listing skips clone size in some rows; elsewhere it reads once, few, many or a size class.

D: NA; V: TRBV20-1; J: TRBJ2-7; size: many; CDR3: CSAGGGDSYEQYF; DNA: TGCAGTGCAGGGGGAGGGGACTCCTACGAGCAGTACTTC
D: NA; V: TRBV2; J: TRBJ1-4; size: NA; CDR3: CASTRIGTRGAGVGLEKLFF; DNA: TGTGCCAGCACCAGAATCGGGACAAGGGGCGCGGGGGTTGGCTTGGAAAAACTGTTTTTT
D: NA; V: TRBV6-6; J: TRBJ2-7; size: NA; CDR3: CASSHLSNYKQYF; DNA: TGTGCCAGCAGTCACCTATCAAACTACAAGCAGTACTTC
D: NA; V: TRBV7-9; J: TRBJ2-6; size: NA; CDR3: CASSYRWAGGANVLTF; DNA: TGTGCCAGCAGCTACAGGTGGGCGGGGGGGGCCAACGTCCTGACTTTC
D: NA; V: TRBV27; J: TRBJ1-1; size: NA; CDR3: CARGPAGIKAFF; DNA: TGTGCCCGCGGGCCGGCGGGAATCAAGGCTTTCTTT
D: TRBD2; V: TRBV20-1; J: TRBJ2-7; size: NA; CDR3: CSARETSGRYEQYF; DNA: TGCAGTGCTAGAGAAACTAGCGGGAGATACGAGCAGTACTTC
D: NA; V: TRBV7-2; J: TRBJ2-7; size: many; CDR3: CASSLGEWEQYF; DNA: TGTGCCAGCAGCTTGGGGGAATGGGAGCAGTACTTC
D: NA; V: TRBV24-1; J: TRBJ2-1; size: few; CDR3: CATSEPGWYNEQFF; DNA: TGTGCCACCAGTGAGCCAGGGTGGTATAATGAGCAGTTCTTC
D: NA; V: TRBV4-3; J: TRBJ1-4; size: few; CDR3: CASSQDKAQGYEKLFF; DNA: TGCGCCAGCAGCCAAGATAAGGCCCAGGGTTATGAAAAACTGTTTTTT
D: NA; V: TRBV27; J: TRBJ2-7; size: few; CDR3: CASRKGMTSSYEQYF; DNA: TGTGCCAGCCGAAAAGGCATGACGAGCTCCTACGAGCAGTACTTC
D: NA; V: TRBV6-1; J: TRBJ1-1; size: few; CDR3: CASSEGLGEWTEAFF; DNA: TGTGCCAGCAGTGAAGGACTAGGGGAGTGGACTGAAGCTTTCTTT
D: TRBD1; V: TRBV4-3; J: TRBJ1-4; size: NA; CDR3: CTSSPYRDRAEKLFF; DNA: TGCACCAGCAGCCCATACCGGGACAGGGCTGAAAAACTGTTTTTT
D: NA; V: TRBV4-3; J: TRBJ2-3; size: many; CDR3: CASSLDLRTDSRHF; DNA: TGCGCCAGCAGCCTTGATCTGCGGACAGATTCGAGGCATTTT
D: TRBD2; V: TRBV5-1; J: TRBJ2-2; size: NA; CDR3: CASSQWTSGSIGTGELFF; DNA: TGCGCCAGCAGCCAATGGACTAGCGGGAGCATCGGCACCGGGGAGCTGTTTTTT
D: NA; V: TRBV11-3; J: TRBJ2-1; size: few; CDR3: CASSSQGGYNEQFF; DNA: TGTGCCAGCAGCTCCCAGGGCGGCTACAATGAGCAGTTCTTC
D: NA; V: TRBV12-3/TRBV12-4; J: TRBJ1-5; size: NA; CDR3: CASSRNPGYSNQPQHF; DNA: TGTGCCAGCAGCCGAAATCCAGGTTATAGCAATCAGCCCCAGCATTTT
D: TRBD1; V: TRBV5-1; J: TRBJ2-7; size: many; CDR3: CASMAGDRADYYEQYF; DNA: TGCGCCAGCATGGCCGGGGACAGGGCAGATTACTACGAGCAGTACTTC
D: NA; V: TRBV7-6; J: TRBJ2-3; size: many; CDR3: CASSSGKNTQYF; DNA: TGTGCCAGCAGCTCCGGAAAAAATACGCAGTATTTT
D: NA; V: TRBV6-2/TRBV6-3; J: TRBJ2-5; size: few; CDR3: CASSQHGTQETQYF; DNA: TGTGCCAGCAGTCAACACGGGACCCAAGAGACCCAGTACTTC
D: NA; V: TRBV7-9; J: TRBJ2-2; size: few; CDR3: CASRDGTNTGELFF; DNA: TGTGCCAGCAGGGACGGAACGAATACCGGGGAGCTGTTTTTT
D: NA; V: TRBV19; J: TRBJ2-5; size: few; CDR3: CASSPGPYQYF; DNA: TGTGCCAGTAGTCCAGGACCTTATCAGTACTTC
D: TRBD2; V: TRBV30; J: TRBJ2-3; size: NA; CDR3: CARSVGSGGGTDTQYF; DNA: TGTGCCCGGAGTGTAGGGTCGGGAGGTGGTACAGATACGCAGTATTTT
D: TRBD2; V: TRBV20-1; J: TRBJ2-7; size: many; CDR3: CSARTSGRADEQYF; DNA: TGCAGTGCCCGGACTAGCGGGAGAGCGGATGAGCAGTACTTC
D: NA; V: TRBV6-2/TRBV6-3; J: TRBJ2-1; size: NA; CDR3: CASNQGGPYNEQFF; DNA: TGTGCCAGCAACCAGGGTGGTCCCTACAATGAGCAGTTCTTC
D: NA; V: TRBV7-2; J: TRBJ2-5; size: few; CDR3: CAGSLEGVAEETQYF; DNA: TGTGCCGGCAGCTTAGAGGGGGTGGCTGAAGAGACCCAGTACTTC
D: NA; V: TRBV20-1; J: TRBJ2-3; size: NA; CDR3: CSARANRGSGDPDTQYF; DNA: TGCAGTGCTAGAGCCAACCGCGGGTCAGGGGACCCAGATACGCAGTATTTT
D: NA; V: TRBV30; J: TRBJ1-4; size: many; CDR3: CAWSTGANEKLFF; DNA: TGTGCCTGGAGTACTGGGGCTAATGAAAAACTGTTTTTT
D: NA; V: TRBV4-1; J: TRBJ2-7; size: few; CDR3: CASSQETQAYEQYF; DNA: TGCGCCAGCAGCCAAGAGACTCAGGCCTACGAGCAGTACTTC
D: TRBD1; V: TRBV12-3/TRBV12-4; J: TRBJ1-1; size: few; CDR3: CASSWGQKNTEAFF; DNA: TGTGCCAGCAGTTGGGGACAGAAGAACACTGAAGCTTTCTTT
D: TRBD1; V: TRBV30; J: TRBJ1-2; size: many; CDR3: CAWGTGAFYGYTF; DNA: TGTGCCTGGGGGACAGGGGCTTTCTATGGCTACACCTTC
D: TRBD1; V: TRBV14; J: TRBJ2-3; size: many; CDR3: CASSQGRDRVTDTQYF; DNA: TGTGCCAGCAGCCAAGGCCGGGACAGGGTTACAGATACGCAGTATTTT
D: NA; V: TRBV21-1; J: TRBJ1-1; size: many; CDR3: CASSKGTEAFF; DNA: TGTGCCAGCAGCAAAGGCACTGAAGCTTTCTTT
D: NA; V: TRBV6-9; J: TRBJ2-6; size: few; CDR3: CASSYQTGRRANVLTF; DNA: TGTGCCAGCAGTTATCAGACAGGACGAAGGGCCAACGTCCTGACTTTC
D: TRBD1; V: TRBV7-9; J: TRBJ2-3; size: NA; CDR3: CASSLDREADTQYF; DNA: TGTGCCAGCAGCTTGGACAGGGAGGCAGATACGCAGTATTTT
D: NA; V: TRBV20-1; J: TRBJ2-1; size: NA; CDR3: CSATRRENSYNERFF; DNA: TGCAGTGCTACAAGGCGGGAAAACTCCTACAATGAGCGGTTCTTC
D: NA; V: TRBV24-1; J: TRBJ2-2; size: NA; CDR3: CATSEQGQNTGELFF; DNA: TGTGCCACCAGTGAGCAGGGACAGAACACCGGGGAGCTGTTTTTT
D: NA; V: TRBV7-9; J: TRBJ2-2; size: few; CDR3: CASSDPLERLNTGELFF; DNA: TGTGCCAGCAGCGACCCCTTAGAGAGACTGAACACCGGGGAGCTGTTTTTT
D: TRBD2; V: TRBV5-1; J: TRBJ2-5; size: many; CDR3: CASSPSSGTTFQETQYF; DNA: TGCGCCAGCAGCCCGTCTTCCGGGACTACCTTCCAAGAGACCCAGTACTTC
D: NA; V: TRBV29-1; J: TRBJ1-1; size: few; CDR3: CSVETGYTEAFF; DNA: TGCAGCGTAGAAACAGGGTACACTGAGGCTTTCTTT
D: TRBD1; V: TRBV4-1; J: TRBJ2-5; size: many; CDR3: CASSQRSPGQGFQETQYF; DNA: TGCGCCAGCAGCCAACGTAGTCCGGGACAGGGGTTCCAAGAGACCCAGTACTTC
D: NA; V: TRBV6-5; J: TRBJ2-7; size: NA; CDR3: CASSLTWDFSYEQYF; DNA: TGTGCCAGCAGCCTTACCTGGGACTTCTCCTACGAGCAGTACTTC
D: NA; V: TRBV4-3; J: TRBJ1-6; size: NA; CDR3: CASSQDPKSPLHF; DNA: TGCGCCAGCAGCCAAGACCCTAAGTCACCCCTCCACTTT